This T cell receptor (beta chain) appears in the sequencing data of a study of T cells in tuberculosis (dated by TCRdb to the late 2010s). About the full investigation: The study combined CD1B tetramers and high-throughput TCR immunosequencing to characterize T cells specific for the mycobacterial lipid antigen glucose monomycolate (GMM). With 9 to 11 people per group, a South African clinical cohort compared IGRA-negative adolescents, IGRA-positive adolescents with latent tuberculosis, and adults with active tuberculosis.

The immunoSEQ multiplex PCR assay was used to generate TCR libraries, with TCR-beta and/or TCR-alpha/delta assays applied to each sample. The amplified TCR libraries were sequenced on the Illumina high-throughput platform. The authors' analysis ran thus. Clustering and dimensionality reduction were performed using pairwise TCRdist distances among GMM-specific receptors from ex vivo sorted or in vitro expanded T cells. Each clinical repertoire was assigned a mean NN-distance score, defined as the average TCRdist to the nearest 10% of tetramer-positive reference sequences. GEM TCR motif frequency was calculated as the fraction of unique TCRs that matched known GEM sequences by V/J usage and CDR3 length. Linear discriminant analysis with leave-one-out cross-validation, implemented in scikit-learn, was used to classify active tuberculosis. What TCRdb holds here is the immuneACCESS table cut down to in-frame rearrangements. Part of the clones is not present; checked against another copy, under half of the missing clones reflect an unresolved V gene, and the others are unexplained. V and J calls and clone size come straight from that table; D and trimming were deduced from the DNA. Present in this sample are some 30,000 clones, 94% of which were seen just once. The biggest ten clones account for 8% of the sample.

Concerning this clone itself: There is no known antigen for this receptor. Per-base quality was not reported, and no clone a single base away is much larger than it.

The germline V gene sets CDR1 to SGHTA and CDR2 to FQGTGA. The CDR3 contains 15 residues, cysteine and phenylalanine counted. CDR3 DNA is the only sequence kept; it has 45 bases, read in frame from the first base. Compared with germline, V lacks 4 bases and J lacks 6 bases; bases without a gene match: 9. At study entry, a tuberculin skin test and the QuantiFERON-TB GOLD In-Tube IGRA were used to screen adolescents for latent tuberculosis infection. Immunosequencing was performed on unsorted cryopreserved PBMC and covered about 100,000 T cells per clinical donor on average. Eleven high schools in the Worcester region of the Western Cape, South Africa, served as enrollment sites for adolescents aged 12 to 18 years. Approximately 10 adolescents infected with M. tuberculosis and roughly 10 uninfected adolescents were chosen and matched for age and sex. PBMC from adolescents were isolated by density centrifugation from freshly drawn heparinized blood and were then cryopreserved.

Results and caveats for the whole study, not just this receptor: Clinical samples were selected based on which cryopreserved specimens were available, and the active tuberculosis cases were adults whereas the controls were adolescents. Using GEM motif frequencies, a classifier achieved approximately 73% accuracy, whereas a classifier built on the diverse GMM-specific repertoire got to 87% accuracy (AUROC around 0.88). Compared with IGRA-negative controls, TCR-alpha repertoires from active tuberculosis had smaller mean NN-distances to GMM-specific TCRs, which suggests that these TCRs underwent clonal expansion. Smaller NN-distances were partly driven by shorter CDR3-alpha lengths in active tuberculosis patients, and statistical significance was not reached for the TCR-beta difference.

Sequencing was carried out using PBMCs. This receptor was obtained from a donor aged 10 to 29 with latent tuberculosis or without tuberculosis infection. The chain is encoded by TRBV7-3 joined to TRBJ2-1; a stretch of 7 junction bases matches TRBD2. The CDR3 corresponds to CASSSGLGLGNEQFF. At the DNA level, the sequence is TGTGCCAGCAGCTCCGGACTAGGGCTTGGCAATGAGCAGTTCTTC.